Below, one T cell receptor beta chain is given with its context. Its target is unknown. This entry is derived from a study of CD8 T cells in ankylosing spondylitis. MiXCR was run by TCRdb on the 5' RACE reads, yielding one entry per CDR3 protein. Here the sample spans 36,000 or so distinct CDR3 sequences, 10% to 15% being singletons. General study results and limits: Characteristic, it appeared, of ankylosing spondylitis blood was a TCR beta motif of eight highly homologous variants.

Looked up from germline, CDR1 is MNHEY and CDR2 is SVGAGI. The CDR3 sequence is 16 residues long. Trimming removed 4 bases at V and 4 bases at J, with 19 bases between. What was sequenced was synovial fluid, either unsorted or a sorted T cell fraction (not recorded which). This TCR derives from a male donor with ankylosing spondylitis. The V call is TRBV6-5, the J call TRBJ1-2; maybe TRBD1 (5 bases). CDR3 in DNA: TGTGCCAGCAGTTTAACGGCCCAGGGCGTGGGCTATGGCTACACCTTC. Protein sequence: CASSLTAQGVGYGYTF.